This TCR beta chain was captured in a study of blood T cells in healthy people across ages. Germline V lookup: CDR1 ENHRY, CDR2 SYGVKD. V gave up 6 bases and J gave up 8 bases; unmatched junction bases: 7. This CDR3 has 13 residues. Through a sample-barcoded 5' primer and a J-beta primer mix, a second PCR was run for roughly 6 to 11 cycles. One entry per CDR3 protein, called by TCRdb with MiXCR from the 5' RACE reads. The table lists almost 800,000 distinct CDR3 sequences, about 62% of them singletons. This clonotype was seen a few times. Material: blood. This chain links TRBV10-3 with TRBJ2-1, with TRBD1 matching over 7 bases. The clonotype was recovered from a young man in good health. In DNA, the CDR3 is TGTGCCATCAGCGACAGGGAAGAGGATGAGCAGTTCTTC. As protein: CAISDREEDEQFF.